Listed here are 20 T cell receptor beta chains from one sample, sequenced in a study of radiotherapy plus CTLA-4 blockade in lung cancer. Assay used: immunoSEQ multiplex PCR; TCRdb lists only in-frame clones, some missing. The sample records 81,000 or so clones, around 81% being singletons. The sequencing here drew on peripheral blood, taken from a patient treated with radiotherapy plus ipilimumab. The receptor set was obtained from a human donor with non-small cell lung cancer that progressed on radiotherapy plus ipilimumab.

In DNA, the CDR3 is TGTGCCAGCAGTGAATGGGCCGGGACAGGCAGCCACGAGCAGTACTTC. It yields the protein CASSEWAGTGSHEQYF. The genes are TRBV25-1 and TRBJ2-7; 8 positions agree with TRBD1. Losses at the gene ends were 1 base for V and 5 bases for J; bases not matched to a gene: 10. Germline CDR1 MGHDK, CDR2 SYGVNS. The CDR3 is 16 residues long.

V gene TRBV4-3 combines with J gene TRBJ2-5; the D call may be TRBD1 or TRBD2 (5 bases each). The V end was cut by 0 bases, the J end by 5 bases, with 10 bases between. The CDR3 totals 14 residues. Germline values: CDR1 LGHNA, CDR2 YSLEER. CDR3 sequence (DNA): TGCGCCAGCAGCCAAGATTCCTGGGGGGAGACCCAGTACTTC. Its protein product is CASSQDSWGETQYF.

The V and J genes are TRBV12-5 and TRBJ2-2, with TRBD2 identical over 10 bases. CDR3 length equals 17 residues. Germline V lookup: CDR1 LGHNT, CDR2 FRNRAP. V dropped 9 bases and J dropped 0; count of bases not matched to a gene: 10. This CDR3 is CASGRSLAGANTGELFF. CDR3 DNA: TGTGCTAGCGGTCGTAGCCTAGCGGGGGCGAACACCGGGGAGCTGTTTTTT.

This clone is a singleton in its sample. The genes are TRBV11-2 and TRBJ1-1, with a tentative D call TRBD1 (5 bases). V was shortened by 5 bases and J by 1 base, with 11 bases between the two germline ends. Germline lookup yields CDR1 SGHAT and CDR2 FQNNGV. The CDR3 totals 14 residues. The DNA of the CDR3 is TGTGCCAGCAGCCAAGGGGCAGGGAACACTGAAGCTTTCTTT. The encoded protein is CASSQGAGNTEAFF.

This chain uses TRBV19 with TRBJ1-5; 10 bases are shared with TRBD1. The CDR3 is 15 residues long. V gave up 6 bases and J gave up 0 bases; unmatched junction bases: 2. Germline V lookup: CDR1 LNHDA, CDR2 SQIVND (reference sequence). The CDR3 loop reads CASRGQGYSNQPQHF. The DNA for the CDR3 is TGTGCCAGTAGGGGACAGGGGTATAGCAATCAGCCCCAGCATTTT.

This chain links TRBV5-4 with TRBJ2-3; maybe TRBD2 (6 bases). The CDR3 contains 14 residues. V lost 4 bases, J lost 2 bases, and 11 bases lay in between. Germline-derived CDR1 and CDR2 are SGHNT and YYREEE (reference sequence). DNA of the CDR3: TGTGCCAGCAGCCTGGGACTCAACACAGATACGCAGTATTTT. Its protein product is CASSLGLNTDTQYF.

The rearrangement joins TRBV6-5 to TRBJ1-2; D remains unclear. The CDR3 extends over 14 amino acids. Germline V gene sequence: CDR1 MNHEY, CDR2 SVGAGI. V was cut by 0 bases and J by 5 bases, with 10 bases left in between. This chain's CDR3 is CASSYSIGHYGYTF. CDR3 in DNA: TGTGCCAGCAGTTACTCGATCGGGCATTATGGCTACACCTTC.

This chain uses TRBV28 with TRBJ2-1; D possibly corresponds to TRBD1 (6 bases). Germline V CDR1 and CDR2: MDHEN, SYDVKM. The CDR3 consists of 14 residues. V was cut by 7 bases and J by 6 bases, with 16 bases left in between. Here the CDR3 DNA reads TGTGCCAGCAACGTCGGACAGATAGGCAATGAGCAGTTCTTC. Residues: CASNVGQIGNEQFF.

The V gene is TRBV19, the J gene TRBJ2-5; D is possibly TRBD2 (5 bases). The CDR3 sequence is 13 residues long. Germline V gives CDR1 LNHDA, CDR2 SQIVND (reference sequence). Trimming took 5 bases from V and 5 from J, leaving 12 bases between them. The CDR3 loop is CASSPGGQETQYF. As DNA, the CDR3 is TGTGCCAGTAGTCCCGGAGGTCAGGAGACCCAGTACTTC.

The rearrangement uses TRBV28 and TRBJ1-2; D possibly corresponds to TRBD1 (6 bases). Germline assignment: CDR1 MDHEN and CDR2 SYDVKM. Between the trimmed V and J ends, which lost 3 bases and 6 bases, there was a span of 14 bases. This CDR3 is 14 amino acids long. CDR3 nucleotides: TGTGCCAGCAGTTTCCCCGGGACACTCAATGGCTACACCTTC. This gives the protein CASSFPGTLNGYTF.

This chain connects TRBV7-2 to TRBJ1-4, with unresolved D. The V end lost 6 bases, the J end lost 0 bases, and 5 bases lay between the germline ends. CDR3 length: 13 residues. The germline V gene encodes CDR1 SGHTA and CDR2 FQGNSA. CDR3 coding DNA: TGTGCCAGCAGGGCTGCAACTAATGAAAAACTGTTTTTT. Encoded protein: CASRAATNEKLFF.

This rearrangement joins TRBV6-6 to TRBJ1-1; D perhaps matches TRBD1 (6 bases). There are 14 residues in the CDR3. V lost 6 bases, J lost 4 bases, and 15 bases lay in between. The germline CDR1 and CDR2 sequences are MNHNY and SVGAGI (reference sequence). The CDR3: CASRPGGGGTEAFF. For the CDR3, the DNA is TGTGCCAGCAGGCCCGGGGGAGGGGGCACTGAAGCTTTCTTT.

The chain employs TRBV6-4 and TRBJ1-2; 8 bases are shared with TRBD1. Per germline, CDR1 MRHNA and CDR2 SNTAGT. Trimming cost V 4 bases and J 4 bases; bases outside gene matches: 2. This CDR3 has 13 residues. CDR3 DNA: TGTGCCAGCAGTGGGGGGACAGGCTATGGCTACACCTTC. As protein: CASSGGTGYGYTF.

The J gene is TRBJ2-3, the V gene TRBV7-2; TRBD2 aligns across 8 bases. The CDR3 consists of 16 residues. Per germline, CDR1 SGHTA and CDR2 FQGNSA. J was trimmed by 0 bases and V by 5 bases; bases with no gene match: 7. The CDR3 bases are TGTGCCAGCAGCCTATGGAGCGGGAGAAGCACAGATACGCAGTATTTT. It is translated as CASSLWSGRSTDTQYF.

The V call is TRBV5-1, the J call TRBJ2-5; D gene ambiguous. In germline, CDR1 is SGHRS, CDR2 YFSETQ. V was clipped by 4 bases and J by 3 bases, with 7 bases between them. The CDR3 has 12 amino acids. The CDR3 DNA sequence: TGCGCCAGCAGCCCCCAAAAAGAGACCCAGTACTTC. This gives the protein CASSPQKETQYF.

This chain connects TRBV7-8 to TRBJ2-1; TRBD1 matches 7 bases. Germline assignment: CDR1 SGHVS and CDR2 FQNEAQ. V dropped 2 bases and J dropped 4; count of bases not matched to a gene: 5. This CDR3 has 15 residues. CDR3 in amino acids: CASSLSAGGYNEQFF. CDR3 in DNA: TGTGCCAGCAGCTTATCGGCAGGGGGTTACAATGAGCAGTTCTTC.

J is TRBJ1-2 and V is TRBV1; the listed D gene, TRBD1, was not tested against the DNA. TRBV1 is listed as a pseudogene. CDR3 size: 14 residues. CDR3 sequence reads: CTSSHQTGGNGYTF. The DNA for the CDR3 is TGCACCAGCAGCCACCAGACAGGAGGAAATGGCTACACCTTC.

The rearrangement uses TRBV7-2 and TRBJ2-3; a possible D gene is TRBD2 (6 bases). The V gene lost 5 bases and the J gene lost 2 bases, with 14 bases spanning the gap. CDR3 length: 15 residues. Germline V gene data show CDR1 as SGHTA and CDR2 as FQGNSA. The CDR3: CASSLGGVTTDTQYF. In DNA form, the CDR3 reads TGTGCCAGCAGCCTAGGAGGGGTGACCACAGATACGCAGTATTTT.

This clone has a handful of counts. The rearrangement uses TRBV19 and TRBJ1-5; D possibly corresponds to TRBD1 (5 bases). V was shortened by 3 bases and J by 3 bases, with 12 bases between the two germline ends. Germline V CDR1 and CDR2: LNHDA, SQIVND (reference sequence). The CDR3 contains 15 residues. The CDR3 DNA is TGTGCCAGTAGTATGTCAGGGCGGGACAATCAGCCCCAGCATTTT. Its translation is CASSMSGRDNQPQHF.

The V gene is TRBV10-2, the J gene TRBJ2-2; 11 bases are shared with TRBD2. Germline lookup yields CDR1 WSHSY and CDR2 SAAADI. After removal of 5 bases from V and 6 bases from J, the junction contained 5 bases not matched to a gene. CDR3 size: 15 residues. The CDR3 DNA reads as TGCGCCAGCAGTTCTAGCGGGGGGACGGCCGGGGAGCTGTTTTTT. Residues: CASSSSGGTAGELFF.